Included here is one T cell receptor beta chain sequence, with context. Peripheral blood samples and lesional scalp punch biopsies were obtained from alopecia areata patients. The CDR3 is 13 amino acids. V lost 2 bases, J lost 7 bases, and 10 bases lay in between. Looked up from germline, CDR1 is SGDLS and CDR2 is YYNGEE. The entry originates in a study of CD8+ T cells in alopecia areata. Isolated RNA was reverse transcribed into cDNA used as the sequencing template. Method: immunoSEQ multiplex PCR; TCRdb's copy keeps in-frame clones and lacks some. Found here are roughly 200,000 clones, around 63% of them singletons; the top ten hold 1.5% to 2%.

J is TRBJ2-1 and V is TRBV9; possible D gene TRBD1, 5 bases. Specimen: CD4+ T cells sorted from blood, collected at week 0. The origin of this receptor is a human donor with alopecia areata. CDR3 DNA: TGTGCCAGCAGCGTCCAAGGGGCGAATGAGCAGTTCTTC. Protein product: CASSVQGANEQFF.